The 12 T cell receptor beta chains presented below share a single source sample, sequenced in a study of blood T cell repertoires in COVID-19. Libraries were prepared by immunoSEQ multiplex PCR; TCRdb keeps only in-frame clonotypes and omits some of them. In the table there are over 200,000 clones, about 91% of which are singletons. Material for sequencing was peripheral blood. The receptors derive from a person aged 18-29 years with COVID-19, enrolled during active disease.

The rearrangement joins TRBV6-5 to TRBJ2-7, with 10 bases matching TRBD2. Trimming removed 0 bases from V and 6 bases from J; junction bases left unmatched: 8. Germline CDR1 reads MNHEY; CDR2 reads SVGAGI. The length of the CDR3 is 16 residues. For the CDR3, the DNA is TGTGCCAGCAGTTACTCCCCGGGACTAGCGCCCCCCGAGCAGTACTTC. Its protein is CASSYSPGLAPPEQYF.

The rearrangement joins TRBV11-2 to TRBJ2-5; D is possibly TRBD2 (5 bases). The CDR3 has 14 amino acids. V was pared by 3 bases and J by 1 base, with 9 bases between. CDR1 SGHAT and CDR2 FQNNGV come from the germline V gene. CDR3 in amino acids: CASSLDWGQETQYF. In nucleotides, the CDR3 is TGTGCCAGCAGCTTGGACTGGGGCCAAGAGACCCAGTACTTC.

The CDR3, as DNA: TGTGCCAGTAGTGCCGGACAGGGGGCGCGCACCGGGGAGCTGTTTTTT. Translating gives CASSAGQGARTGELFF. The chain is built from TRBV19 and TRBJ2-2; 11 positions agree with TRBD1. Germline trimming cut 5 bases from V and 4 bases from J; bases unmatched to any gene: 6. The CDR3 has 16 residues. The V gene's germline CDR1 is LNHDA and CDR2 SQIVND (reference sequence).

This chain joins TRBV7-9 and TRBJ2-1; a possible D gene is TRBD1 (6 bases). The CDR3 extends over 14 amino acids. V was cut by 5 bases and J by 7 bases, with 15 bases left in between. CDR1 is SEHNR, CDR2 FQNEAQ, per germline (reference sequence). The CDR3 DNA sequence: TGTGCCAGCAGCCCATACAGGGAAGGGAATGAGCAGTTCTTC. It encodes CASSPYREGNEQFF.

V usage is TRBV4-2 and J usage is TRBJ2-1; 8 positions match TRBD2. The CDR3 consists of 14 residues. Per the germline V gene, CDR1 is LGHNA and CDR2 is YNFKEQ. Trimming at V came to 7 bases and at J to 0 bases, leaving 2 bases not matched to a gene. The CDR3 loop reads CASTSGSSYNEQFF. For the CDR3, the DNA is TGTGCCAGCACAAGCGGGAGCTCCTACAATGAGCAGTTCTTC.

This rearrangement joins TRBV13 to TRBJ2-5, with 14 bases identical to TRBD2. Germline V lookup: CDR1 PRHDT, CDR2 FYEKMQ (reference sequence). V shed 4 bases, J shed 3 bases, and the junction held 4 bases outside the gene matches. This CDR3 comprises 16 residues. CDR3 in amino acids: CASSSPGLAGEETQYF. CDR3 bases: TGTGCCAGCAGCTCCCCGGGACTAGCGGGAGAAGAGACCCAGTACTTC.

The chain carries TRBV9 and TRBJ2-1; the D gene is possibly TRBD1 (5 bases). The CDR3 covers 13 residues. V dropped 4 bases and J dropped 6 bases, with 11 bases sitting between them. CDR1 and CDR2 (germline): SGDLS, YYNGEE. CDR3 bases: TGTGCCAGCAGCCCCCCCCAGGGCAATGAGCAGTTCTTC. This encodes CASSPPQGNEQFF.

This clone was found once. The V and J genes are TRBV1 and TRBJ2-2; the D call of TRBD2 is as the table states it, not checked on the DNA. TRBV1 is a documented pseudogene. This CDR3 has 14 amino acids. CDR3 DNA: TGCACCTATTACGAGGGCCGTATGTTCGGGGAGCTGTTTTTT. Translation gives CTYYEGRMFGELFF.

The V call is TRBV27, the J call TRBJ2-7; 8 bases match TRBD1. CDR3 length: 14 amino acids. The V segment lost 5 bases and the J segment 6 bases; nucleotides outside the gene matches: 9. Per the germline V gene, CDR1 is MNHEY and CDR2 is SMNVEV (reference sequence). This chain's CDR3 is CASSRPDRGFEQYF. CDR3 nucleotides: TGTGCCAGCAGTAGGCCTGACAGGGGCTTCGAGCAGTACTTC.

This CDR3 is CASTGGTNEKLFF. The CDR3 region has the DNA TGTGCCAGCACAGGGGGAACTAATGAAAAACTGTTTTTT. J is TRBJ1-4 and V is TRBV6-5, with 7 bases matching TRBD1. The V gene's germline CDR1 is MNHEY and CDR2 SVGAGI. The CDR3 loop spans 13 amino acids. Unmatched junction bases numbered 0, after V lost 7 bases and J lost 1 base.

The V call is TRBV24-1, the J call TRBJ2-1; 11 bases agree with TRBD2. The CDR3 is made up of 15 amino acids. V was clipped by 3 bases and J by 7 bases; unmatched bases: 4. Per the germline V gene, CDR1 is KGHDR and CDR2 is SFDVKD. The CDR3 spells CATSDNSGRGNEQFF. For the CDR3, the DNA is TGTGCCACCAGTGATAATAGCGGGAGGGGGAATGAGCAGTTCTTC.

Points on this clone: The same CDR3 also results from other DNA sequences found in this sample. The chain combines TRBV5-1 with TRBJ2-5, with 7 bases lining up with TRBD1. Germline CDR1 reads SGHRS; CDR2 reads YFSETQ. Trimming took 0 bases from V and 2 from J; bases not matched to a gene: 1. The CDR3 totals 14 residues. CDR3 amino acids: CASSLGQGQETQYF. CDR3 in DNA: TGCGCCAGCAGCTTGGGACAGGGACAAGAGACCCAGTACTTC.